This T cell receptor (beta chain) was identified in a study of blood T cell repertoires in COVID-19. Across the study: Samples taken during acute and convalescent COVID-19 were collected in the United States, Italy and Spain. In each case, the material was cDNA or gDNA derived from T cells, B-cell-depleted T cells, or PBMCs.

The assay was immunoSEQ multiplex PCR, and TCRdb's table has in-frame clones only and misses some. Of roughly 350,000 clones listed, 85% are singletons. This receptor was obtained from a woman aged 18-29 years with acute or convalescent COVID-19. The sequenced sample consisted of peripheral blood.

This chain's CDR3 is CASSEDRGSYNEQFF. In nucleotides, the CDR3 is TGTGCCAGCAGTGAAGATAGGGGGTCCTACAATGAGCAGTTCTTC. The gene calls are TRBV2 and TRBJ2-1; weak D call: TRBD1 (6 bases). The CDR3 totals 15 residues. Germline V CDR1 and CDR2: SNHLY, FYNNEI. The germline V and J ends were trimmed by 1 base and 1 base, with 8 bases remaining between them.